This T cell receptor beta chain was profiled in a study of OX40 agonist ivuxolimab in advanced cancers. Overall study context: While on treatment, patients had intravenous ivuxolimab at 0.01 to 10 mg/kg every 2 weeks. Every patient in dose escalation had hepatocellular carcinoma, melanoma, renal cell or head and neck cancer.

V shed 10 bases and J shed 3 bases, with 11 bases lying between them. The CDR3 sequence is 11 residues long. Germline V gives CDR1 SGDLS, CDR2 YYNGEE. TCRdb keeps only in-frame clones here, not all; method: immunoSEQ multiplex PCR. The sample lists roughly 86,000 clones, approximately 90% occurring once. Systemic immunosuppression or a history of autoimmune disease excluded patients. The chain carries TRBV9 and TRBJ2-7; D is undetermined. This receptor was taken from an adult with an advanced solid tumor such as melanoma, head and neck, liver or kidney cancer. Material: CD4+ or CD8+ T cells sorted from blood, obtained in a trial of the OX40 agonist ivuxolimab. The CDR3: CALHRYYEQYF. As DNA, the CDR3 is TGTGCCCTCCATAGGTACTACGAGCAGTACTTC.